This entry features one T cell receptor (beta chain) sequence. Its target is not known. The PCR was carried out with 60 Vbeta primers and 13 Jbeta primers. Measured with immunoSEQ multiplex PCR; TCRdb has only the in-frame clones, and not every one. The sample carries some 62,000 clones, around 87% recorded once. V lost 7 bases and J 2 bases, leaving 11 bases between the germline ends. From germline, CDR1 is SGHNT and CDR2 YENEEA. CDR3 length equals 13 residues. These data come from a study of cytomegalovirus exposure and HLA in healthy donors. Study observations and caveats: Earlier analysis yielded a pattern in which most TCR beta V segments were productive about 90% or about 30% of the time. The authors judged a highly shared variant cluster likely a sequencing artifact. Cytomegalovirus association was listed for about 150 TCR beta chains. The HLA-A and HLA-B alleles of most subjects were reportedly predicted accurately from TCR beta sequences.

The receptor's source is a young man in good health and CMV-seronegative. Sequenced: PBMCs. This rearrangement joins TRBV11-3 to TRBJ2-5; no clear D. The CDR3: CASTSRWQETQYF. CDR3 bases: TGTGCCAGCACCTCCCGGTGGCAAGAGACCCAGTACTTC.